The subject of this entry is one T cell receptor beta chain. These data come from a study of CD8+ T cells in alopecia areata. Extraction of RNA preceded its reverse transcription into cDNA, which served as the sequencing template. Profiling relied on immunoSEQ multiplex PCR, and the TCRdb table lists in-frame clones only, not all of them. Here the sample spans about 180,000 clones, roughly 50% being singletons. CDR3 size: 15 residues. Germline assignment: CDR1 MGHRA and CDR2 YSYEKL. With 3 bases removed from V and 0 bases from J, the gap between germline ends came to 10 bases. The sample's treatment: oral pan-JAK inhibitor, 5-10 mg twice daily.

This chain uses TRBV4-1 with TRBJ2-3, with D hard to call. The sample consisted of CD8+ T cells sorted from blood, taken at week 24, from a patient treated with tofacitinib. This receptor was taken from a human donor with alopecia areata. For the CDR3, the DNA is TGCGCCAGCAGCCAGAGCGACCGTAGCACAGATACGCAGTATTTT. Protein sequence: CASSQSDRSTDTQYF.